Sequencing of this TCR beta chain was carried out in a study of T cell responses to AZD1222 COVID-19 vaccine. Trimming removed 3 bases at V and 4 bases at J, with 13 bases between. CDR1 KGHSH and CDR2 LQKENI come from the germline V gene. The CDR3 totals 15 residues. The table came from immunoSEQ multiplex PCR; TCRdb's copy has only in-frame clones and leaves some out. The table includes 150,000 to 250,000 clones, approximately 91% detected once. Concerning this clone: Its target is unknown.

Second-dose timings of about 4 or about 12 weeks were pooled. Study-wide points: White British people made up most donors, females outnumbered males, and clonal diversity was possibly underestimated. Variant regions that are unmutated are reportedly the target of nearly half of spike-specific TCRs.

The receptor's source is an adult who received the AZD1222 COVID-19 vaccine. This material consisted of peripheral blood, taken 28 days after the second AZD1222 dose. V is TRBV18 and J is TRBJ1-3; D may be TRBD1 (5 bases). The CDR3 DNA is TGTGCCAGCTCACCGGGACTCCCTAGGGGAAACACCATATATTTT. It is translated as CASSPGLPRGNTIYF.